This passage covers 3 T cell receptor beta chains from one sample sequenced in a study of cytomegalovirus exposure and HLA in healthy donors. The PCR ran on 60 Vbeta and 13 Jbeta primers. Data came from immunoSEQ multiplex PCR; TCRdb stores just in-frame clones and leaves some out. The sample includes roughly 140,000 clones, 50% to 75% seen only once; the top ten take about 3%. Sequencing was performed on PBMCs. These receptors were taken from a woman in her thirties in good health and CMV-seropositive.

This chain connects TRBV11-2 to TRBJ2-5; 8 bases match TRBD1. CDR1 SGHAT and CDR2 FQNNGV come from the germline V gene. The V gene end was trimmed by 3 bases and the J gene end by 5 bases; junction bases not matched to a gene: 11. The CDR3 covers 16 residues. CDR3 DNA sequence: TGTGCCAGCAGCTTTTTTTTAGGACAGGGTGCGGAGACCCAGTACTTC. The encoded protein is CASSFFLGQGAETQYF. The full variable domain, with the rest looked up from reference TRBV11-2 and TRBJ2-5, is EAGVAQSPRYKIIEKRQSVAFWCNPISGHATLYWYQQILGQGPKLLIQFQNNGVVDDSQLPKDRFSAERLKGVDSTLKIQPAKLEDSAVYLCASSFFLGQGAETQYFGPGTRLLVL.

The V gene is TRBV19, the J gene TRBJ2-3; D is undetermined. CDR3 length: 15 residues. The germline gives CDR1 LNHDA, CDR2 SQIVND (reference sequence). Trimming cost V 1 base and J 1 base, with 9 bases left between them. The CDR3 loop reads CASSIVILGTDTQYF. For the CDR3, the DNA is TGTGCCAGTAGTATAGTGATTCTAGGCACAGATACGCAGTATTTT.

This chain joins TRBV18 and TRBJ1-1; TRBD1 aligns across 7 bases. CDR1 is KGHSH and CDR2 is LQKENI in the germline V gene. CDR3 length: 15 amino acids. J was trimmed by 0 bases and V by 6 bases; bases with no gene match: 7. The CDR3 DNA follows: TGTGCCAGCTCTCTAGGAACAGGGGTGAACACTGAAGCTTTCTTT. It is translated as CASSLGTGVNTEAFF.